This TCR beta chain was profiled in a study of cytomegalovirus exposure and HLA in healthy donors. Study context: In terms of ancestry, the Caucasian-associated cluster contained about four fifths of the approximately 430 genotyped donors.

The germline V gene has CDR1 SGHTA and CDR2 FQGNSA. The V gene lost 5 bases and the J gene lost 5 bases, with 15 bases spanning the gap. The CDR3 is 14 residues long. The PCR employed 60 Vbeta primers together with 13 Jbeta primers. The table came from immunoSEQ multiplex PCR; TCRdb's copy has only in-frame clones and leaves some out. The sample holds 150,000 to 200,000 clones, roughly three quarters seen once. Study-wide findings and caveats: For most subjects, TCR beta sequences were reported to predict HLA-A and HLA-B alleles with accuracy.

Comment on this clone: Its antigen is currently unknown.

This rearrangement joins TRBV7-2 to TRBJ1-1; D unclear. The receptor was isolated from a woman aged 50 to 60 in good health and CMV-seronegative. Sequencing used PBMCs. CDR3 in DNA: TGTGCCAGCAGCCCCCTGTGGCGGACTACTGAAGCTTTCTTT. This translates into CASSPLWRTTEAFF.